The rows below give T cell receptor beta chains drawn from one sample of a study of T cells in Graves' hyperthyroidism and ophthalmopathy. TCRdb used MiXCR to reprocess the multiplex PCR reads, holding one entry per CDR3 protein. The sample has about 290,000 distinct CDR3 sequences, 13% to 15% seen once. The specimen sequenced was blood. Source of these receptors: a woman between 45 and 60 years old with Graves' hyperthyroidism that later progressed to Graves' ophthalmopathy. Each CDR3 is given with its conserved first and last residue. The D gene is left open where the match is weak. Some rows have no size entry. The others give once, few or many, or a class for an expanded clone.

d_call j_call v_call clone_size cdr3_nt cdr3_aa
TRBD1 TRBJ1-1 TRBV5-5 few TGTGCCAGCCAACTTCAGGGGGGCACTGAAGCTTTCTTT CASQLQGGTEAFF
. TRBJ2-7 TRBV15 many TGTGCCACCAGCAGAGTGGAGCAGACCTACGAGCAGTACTTC CATSRVEQTYEQYF
. TRBJ2-4 TRBV2 few TGTGCCAGCAGTGAACGGACAAAAAACATTCAGTACTTC CASSERTKNIQYF
. TRBJ2-5 TRBV27 . TGTGCCAGCTCGGAATTACTCGGAGGACAAGAGACCCAGTACTTC CASSELLGGQETQYF
. TRBJ1-2 TRBV6-5 few TGTGCCAGCAGTTACGGGAGGGTTTTTGGCTACACCTTC CASSYGRVFGYTF
TRBD2 TRBJ2-4 TRBV6-2/TRBV6-3 few TGTGCCAGCAGTGCTACTACTAGCGGCCCACTAGCCAAAAACATTCAGTACTTC CASSATTSGPLAKNIQYF
. TRBJ2-3 TRBV5-1 many TGCGCCAGCTGTGATAGCGGTCTTAACACAGATACGCAGTATTTT CASCDSGLNTDTQYF
. TRBJ1-3 TRBV20-1 . TGCAGTGCTAGAGATGAAAGGGTTTGGAACACCATATATTTT CSARDERVWNTIYF
TRBD2 TRBJ2-1 TRBV2 many TGTGCCAGCAGTGAGGGGACTAGCGGCTACAATGAGCAGTTCTTC CASSEGTSGYNEQFF
. TRBJ1-5 TRBV28 many TGTGCCAGCAGTTTATATCATCAGCCCCAGCATTTT CASSLYHQPQHF
TRBD2 TRBJ2-3 TRBV2 many TGTGCCAGCAGTGAGGGGGTAGCGGGAGAAGGAGATACGCAGTATTTT CASSEGVAGEGDTQYF
. TRBJ1-1 TRBV12-5 many TGTGCTAGTGGTGCGGACATTTTGGGGGCAGCTTTCTTT CASGADILGAAFF
. TRBJ2-3 TRBV12-3/TRBV12-4 . TGTGCCAGCACCAATGGAGGGGGGGCAACAGATACGCAGTATTTT CASTNGGGATDTQYF
TRBD1 TRBJ1-2 TRBV28 many TGTGCCAGCAGTAAGAGGACAGGGTACTATGGCTACACCTTC CASSKRTGYYGYTF
. TRBJ2-7 TRBV5-1 many TGCGCCAGCAGGCCCTCTAGCTTCTCCTCCTACGAGCAGTACTTC CASRPSSFSSYEQYF
. TRBJ2-1 TRBV10-1 many TGCGCCAGCAGTGAGACCCAGGGTGGCTACAATGAGCAGTTCTTC CASSETQGGYNEQFF
TRBD1 TRBJ1-5 TRBV7-8 few TGTGCCAGCAGCTTACTACAGGGGGGTCAGCCCCAGCATTTT CASSLLQGGQPQHF
TRBD2 TRBJ2-7 TRBV7-9 many TGTGCCAGCAGCAGACCGGGACTAGCGGGAGGGCCGGACGAGCAGTACTTC CASSRPGLAGGPDEQYF
TRBD2 TRBJ2-7 TRBV7-2 many TGTGCCAGCAGCCGTCGTACTAGCGGGAGAAGTGGAGAGCAGTACTTC CASSRRTSGRSGEQYF
. TRBJ1-1 TRBV20-1 many TGCAGTGCCCCAAGACGGGGGAACACTGAAGCTTTCTTT CSAPRRGNTEAFF
TRBD1 TRBJ1-1 TRBV18 many TGTGCCAGCTCACCGTTCGAGGGGGCAATGGTCGCCACTGAAGCTTTCTTT CASSPFEGAMVATEAFF
. TRBJ1-1 TRBV2 . TGTGCCAGCAGGGGCGATCGGCCCTACACTGAAGCTTTCTTT CASRGDRPYTEAFF